This T cell receptor (beta chain) was identified during a study of chemoradiotherapy in HPV16-positive cancers. Here immunoSEQ multiplex PCR was the method, and the copy in TCRdb shows in-frame clones only, minus some. The repertoire holds around 1,900 clones, with 80% to 90% as singletons. There are 17 residues in the CDR3. Per germline, CDR1 SGHVS and CDR2 FQNEAQ. V shed 0 bases, J shed 2 bases, and the junction held 8 bases outside the gene matches. The sample in question was tumor tissue, obtained from a patient who underwent chemoradiotherapy. The receptor was derived from a human donor with HPV-associated anogenital cancer. V and J are TRBV7-8 and TRBJ2-7, with TRBD2 matching 9 bases. CDR3 sequence: CASSLAGLASGTYEQYF. CDR3 coding DNA: TGTGCCAGCAGCTTAGCGGGCCTTGCTAGCGGGACCTACGAGCAGTACTTC.